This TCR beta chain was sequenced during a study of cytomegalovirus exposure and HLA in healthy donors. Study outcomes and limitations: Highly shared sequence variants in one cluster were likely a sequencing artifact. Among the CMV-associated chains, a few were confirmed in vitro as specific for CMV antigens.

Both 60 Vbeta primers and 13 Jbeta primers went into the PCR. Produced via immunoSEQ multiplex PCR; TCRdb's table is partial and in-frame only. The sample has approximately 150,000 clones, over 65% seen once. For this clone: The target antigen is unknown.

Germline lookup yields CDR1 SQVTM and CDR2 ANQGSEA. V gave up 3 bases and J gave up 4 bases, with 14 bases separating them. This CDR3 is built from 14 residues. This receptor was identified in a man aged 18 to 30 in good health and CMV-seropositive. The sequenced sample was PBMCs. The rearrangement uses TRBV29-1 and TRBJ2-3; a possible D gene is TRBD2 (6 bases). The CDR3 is CSVDTGEAADTQYF. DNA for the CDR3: TGCAGCGTTGATACCGGGGAGGCGGCAGATACGCAGTATTTT.